These 24 T cell receptor beta chains originate from one sample sequenced in a study of cytomegalovirus exposure and HLA in healthy donors (dated by TCRdb to the late 2010s). Libraries were prepared through the immunoSEQ multiplex PCR assay. For the multiplex PCR, a mixture combining 60 forward primers for TCR Vbeta segments and 13 reverse primers for TCR Jbeta segments was used. In TCRdb, the immuneACCESS table is reduced to in-frame sequences with V and J assigned. These tables do not hold every clone; where another copy was compared, an unresolved V gene accounts for under half, and the others remain unexplained. This sample comprises over 90,000 clones, approximately 85% of them detected only once. Together, the top ten hold about 5% of the sample. Sequenced material: PBMCs. The receptors were gathered from a man in his forties in good health and CMV-seropositive.

V and J are TRBV5-5 and TRBJ1-1, with D tentatively TRBD1 (5 bases). This CDR3 has 14 amino acids. In germline, CDR1 is SGHKS, CDR2 YYEKEE (reference sequence). Trimming removed 4 bases at V and 0 bases at J, with 10 bases between. In nucleotides, the CDR3 is TGTGCCAGCAGCCCGCTGACAGTGAACACTGAAGCTTTCTTT. Protein: CASSPLTVNTEAFF. Using reference TRBV5-5 and TRBJ1-1 for the parts outside the CDR3, the full variable domain is DAGVTQSPTHLIKTRGQQVTLRCSPISGHKSVSWYQQVLGQGPQFIFQYYEKEERGRGNFPDRFSARQFPNYSSELNVNALLLGDSALYLCASSPLTVNTEAFFGQGTRLTVV.

This clone was detected once. The junction departs from germline at one end; a sequencing error may be responsible. CDR3 bases: TGTTCCAGCAGCCCCCCAGGACGGGGGGGGACTGAAGCTTTCTTT. Protein sequence: CSSSPPGRGGTEAFF. The chain links TRBV7-9 to TRBJ1-1, with a tentative D call TRBD1 (5 bases). The germline gives CDR1 SEHNR, CDR2 FQNEAQ (reference sequence). This CDR3 region has 15 residues.

Written as DNA, the CDR3 is TGCGCCAGCCAAAGCAGGGATAACACTGAAGCTTTCTTT. Translation: CASQSRDNTEAFF. V and J are TRBV5-1 and TRBJ1-1, with D maybe TRBD1 (5 bases). The CDR3 is 13 residues long. Germline CDR1 is SGHRS and CDR2 is YFSETQ. The V gene lost 7 bases and the J gene lost 2 bases, with 12 bases spanning the gap.

The chain links TRBV9 to TRBJ1-3; unclear D gene. The germline gives CDR1 SGDLS, CDR2 YYNGEE. The CDR3 extends over 14 amino acids. V was shortened by 0 bases and J by 2 bases, with 6 bases between the two germline ends. The CDR3 loop reads CASSVAVTGNTIYF. The CDR3 nucleotides are TGTGCCAGCAGCGTAGCAGTAACTGGAAACACCATATATTTT.

The J gene is TRBJ2-7, the V gene TRBV28; D is possibly TRBD2 (5 bases). This CDR3 has 12 residues. Germline CDR1 is MDHEN and CDR2 is SYDVKM. The V end was cut by 2 bases, the J end by 3 bases, with 5 bases between. The CDR3 DNA reads TGTGCCAGCAGTTTACGGGGCTACGAGCAGTACTTC. The encoded protein is CASSLRGYEQYF.

The CDR3 DNA reads as TGTGCCAGCAGCCCCAGTACCCAAGCGGGGGAATCCCATACGCAGTATTTT. Its translation: CASSPSTQAGESHTQYF. The V and J genes are TRBV7-9 and TRBJ2-3, with 8 bases matching TRBD2. From germline, CDR1 is SEHNR and CDR2 FQNEAQ (reference sequence). V lost 5 bases, J lost 7 bases, and 17 bases stayed unmatched. The CDR3 runs 17 residues.

The rearrangement links TRBV5-5 to TRBJ2-7; 10 bases agree with TRBD1. Germline CDR1 is SGHKS and CDR2 is YYEKEE (reference sequence). The CDR3 contains 15 residues. The V and J ends lost 1 base and 4 bases, in that order; junction bases with no gene match: 5. This chain's CDR3 is CASSLKTGGGYEQYF. CDR3 DNA sequence: TGTGCCAGCAGCTTGAAGACAGGGGGCGGATACGAGCAGTACTTC.

Comments on this clone: Other nucleotide sequences in the sample specify the same CDR3. V usage is TRBV28 and J usage is TRBJ2-7; D perhaps matches TRBD2 (5 bases). Looked up from germline, CDR1 is MDHEN and CDR2 is SYDVKM. The CDR3 length is 14 residues. V gave up 2 bases and J gave up 0 bases, with 8 bases separating them. The CDR3 DNA follows: TGTGCCAGCAGTTTAGGAGGTAGCTCCTACGAGCAGTACTTC. Its protein is CASSLGGSSYEQYF.

The chain employs TRBV5-1 and TRBJ2-1; possible D gene TRBD2, 5 bases. V lost 3 bases and J 6 bases, leaving 13 bases between the germline ends. Germline values: CDR1 SGHRS, CDR2 YFSETQ. The CDR3 consists of 14 residues. DNA of the CDR3: TGCGCCAGCAGCTCGTTTACTAGAGGCAATGAGCAGTTCTTC. Translation: CASSSFTRGNEQFF.

Concerning this clone itself: Other DNA sequences of this sample code for an identical CDR3. This rearrangement joins TRBV4-1 to TRBJ2-7, with D perhaps matching TRBD2 (6 bases). Trimming removed 1 base at V and 7 bases at J, with 8 bases between. The germline V gene has CDR1 MGHRA and CDR2 YSYEKL. This CDR3 comprises 12 residues. In DNA, the CDR3 is TGCGCCAGCAGCCAAGTGGGGGGAGAGCAGTACTTC. It is translated as CASSQVGGEQYF.

This chain uses TRBV5-4 with TRBJ2-6; 12 bases map to TRBD1. The germline CDR1 and CDR2 sequences are SGHNT and YYREEE (reference sequence). This CDR3 has 18 amino acids. J was trimmed by 0 bases and V by 4 bases; bases with no gene match: 5. As DNA, the CDR3 is TGTGCCAGCAGCCATCCGGGACAGGGGGCCTCTGGGGCCAACGTCCTGACTTTC. As protein: CASSHPGQGASGANVLTF.

The chain is built from TRBV6-6 and TRBJ2-5; the D gene is possibly TRBD2 (5 bases). V shed 2 bases and J shed 5 bases, with 9 bases lying between them. In germline, CDR1 is MNHNY, CDR2 SVGAGI (reference sequence). This CDR3 comprises 13 residues. The CDR3 loop reads CASSYGSYETQYF. In DNA form, the CDR3 reads TGTGCCAGCAGTTACGGGAGCTACGAGACCCAGTACTTC.

The rearrangement links TRBV7-2 to TRBJ2-5, with 7 bases matching TRBD1. The CDR3 loop spans 14 amino acids. The V gene's germline CDR1 is SGHTA and CDR2 FQGNSA. V lost 2 bases to trimming and J lost 5 bases; unmatched junction nucleotides: 5. The CDR3 here is CASSLRGPRETQYF. Here the CDR3 DNA reads TGTGCCAGCAGCTTAAGGGGGCCGAGGGAGACCCAGTACTTC.

The gene calls are TRBV6-1 and TRBJ2-3, with 15 bases fitting TRBD2. CDR1 MNHNS and CDR2 SASEGT come from the germline V gene. With 4 bases clipped from V and 9 bases from J, the junction kept 5 bases outside the gene matches. CDR3 length: 15 amino acids. The CDR3 spells CASSGTSGGAVTQYF. DNA of the CDR3: TGTGCCAGCAGTGGGACTAGCGGGGGGGCCGTAACGCAGTATTTT.

This sequence joins TRBV28 and TRBJ1-1; D may be TRBD1 (6 bases). The CDR3 is made up of 14 amino acids. V lost 1 base and J 10 bases, leaving 16 bases between the germline ends. Germline CDR1 is MDHEN and CDR2 is SYDVKM. CDR3 bases: TGTGCCAGCAGTTTATCGTGGGGGCGGTCAGGAGCTTTCTTT. This translates into CASSLSWGRSGAFF.

The chain links TRBV11-2 to TRBJ2-7; possible D gene TRBD1, 6 bases. CDR1 SGHAT and CDR2 FQNNGV come from the germline V gene. V shed 2 bases and J shed 2 bases, with 13 bases lying between them. This CDR3 spans 15 amino acids. The CDR3 region is CASSLNPTGPYEQYF. DNA of the CDR3: TGTGCCAGCAGCTTAAACCCGACAGGACCCTACGAGCAGTACTTC.

The gene calls are TRBV28 and TRBJ1-2, with a weak D call TRBD1 (5 bases). The CDR3 contains 13 residues. CDR1 is MDHEN and CDR2 is SYDVKM in the germline V gene. Deletions cut 6 bases from V and 7 bases from J, with 15 bases between. DNA of the CDR3: TGTGCCAGCAGGTTGATGGGGCTGGGTGGCTACACCTTC. Amino acids: CASRLMGLGGYTF.

The J gene is TRBJ2-7, the V gene TRBV15, with TRBD2 matching over 8 bases. The V gene's germline CDR1 is LNHNV and CDR2 YYDKDF (reference sequence). V dropped 0 bases and J dropped 2; count of bases not matched to a gene: 9. CDR3 size: 17 residues. This CDR3 is CATSRDGVPGRAYEQYF. The DNA of the CDR3 is TGTGCCACCAGCAGAGATGGGGTACCCGGGAGGGCCTACGAGCAGTACTTC.

The V and J genes are TRBV28 and TRBJ2-1; 8 bases map to TRBD2. V shed 11 bases and J 4 bases; nucleotides not matched to a gene: 22. The V gene's germline CDR1 is MDHEN and CDR2 SYDVKM. The CDR3 covers 18 residues. CDR3 nucleotides: TGTGCCTCCCCAGCCCCGGGACGGCCGGGACTAGGGTACAATGAGCAGTTCTTC. It encodes CASPAPGRPGLGYNEQFF. Using reference TRBV28 and TRBJ2-1 for the parts outside the CDR3, the full variable domain is DVKVTQSSRYLVKRTGEKVFLECVQDMDHENMFWYRQDPGLGLRLIYFSYDVKMKEKGDIPEGYSVSREKKERFSLILESASTNQTSMYLCASPAPGRPGLGYNEQFFGPGTRLTVL.

The CDR3 nucleotides are TGTGCCAGCAGCCCCGCAGGGGGCACTGAAGCTTTCTTT. Translating gives CASSPAGGTEAFF. This rearrangement joins TRBV7-9 to TRBJ1-1; 7 positions agree with TRBD1. From germline, CDR1 is SEHNR and CDR2 FQNEAQ (reference sequence). J gave up 4 bases and V 5 bases, and 4 bases lay outside the gene matches. The CDR3 spans 13 residues.

The chain links TRBV6-1 to TRBJ1-1, with D tentatively TRBD1 (6 bases). Germline V lookup: CDR1 MNHNS, CDR2 SASEGT. Trimming removed 7 bases at V and 7 bases at J, with 13 bases between. This CDR3 is built from 12 residues. Here the CDR3 DNA reads TGTGCCAGCATCGGAATAGGGGGTGAAGCTTTCTTT. Protein: CASIGIGGEAFF.

The chain employs TRBV29-1 and TRBJ2-1, with TRBD2 matching 10 bases. The CDR3 spans 14 residues. CDR1 SQVTM and CDR2 ANQGSEA come from the germline V gene. The CDR3 DNA reads TGCCGACGGAGCGGGGGGGCCGCCTACAATGAGCAGTTCTTC. It encodes CRRSGGAAYNEQFF.

The CDR3 DNA sequence: TGTGCCAGTAGTACGTACAGGACAGCTTACTACGAGCAGTACTTC. Translation: CASSTYRTAYYEQYF. The chain links TRBV19 to TRBJ2-7, with D maybe TRBD1 (6 bases). Germline CDR1 is LNHDA and CDR2 is SQIVND (reference sequence). V was cut by 4 bases and J by 3 bases, with 16 bases left in between. CDR3 length: 15 residues.

V and J are TRBV30 and TRBJ1-4; 9 bases map to TRBD1. Germline loops: CDR1 GTSNPN, CDR2 SVGIG (reference sequence). V lost 4 bases and J lost 6; bases outside the gene matches: 3. The CDR3 has 13 amino acids. The CDR3 DNA reads as TGTGCCTGGATGAGGACAGGGGATGAAAAACTGTTTTTT. Its protein product is CAWMRTGDEKLFF.